This TCR beta chain was profiled in a study of blood T cell repertoires in COVID-19. About the study: PBMCs, B-cell-depleted T cells, or T cells provided the cDNA or gDNA that made up the material.

Profiled with immunoSEQ multiplex PCR; TCRdb holds only in-frame clones, not every one. Of approximately 300,000 clones in the sample, 90% are singletons; the top ten hold about 7%. V was pared by 5 bases and J by 0 bases, with 9 bases of the junction left unmatched. There are 16 residues in the CDR3. Per germline, CDR1 SGHRS and CDR2 YFSETQ. The TCR comes from a woman aged 25 to 39 with COVID-19, enrolled during active disease. The chain links TRBV5-1 to TRBJ2-3, with 7 nucleotides matching TRBD2. The sample was peripheral blood. CDR3 sequence (DNA): TGCGCCAGCAGGCCGCGGGAGCCACTAAGCACAGATACGCAGTATTTT. Its translation is CASRPREPLSTDTQYF.